The next 26 T cell receptor beta chains were all read from a single sample in a study of blood T cell repertoires in COVID-19. Generated by immunoSEQ multiplex PCR, the TCRdb table keeps only in-frame clones and is missing some. The table lists about 130,000 clones, around 83% of them singletons, with 18% in the top ten. Sample: PBMCs or T cells enriched from blood (not recorded which). These receptors came from a young man who had recovered from COVID-19.

CDR3 DNA: TGTGCCAGCAGGAAGACTAGCGGAAACGCCTACGAGCAGTACTTC. Its protein product is CASRKTSGNAYEQYF. The chain couples TRBV2 to TRBJ2-7; TRBD2 agrees at 9 bases. There are 15 residues in the CDR3. V trimming: 6 bases; J trimming: 2 bases; junction bases outside the gene matches: 8. Germline V lookup: CDR1 SNHLY, CDR2 FYNNEI.

The chain's CDR3 is CASSHSYEQYF. CDR3 coding DNA: TGTGCCAGCAGTCATAGCTACGAGCAGTACTTC. The chain is built from TRBV11-1 and TRBJ2-7, with D unresolved. Germline V gene data show CDR1 as SGHAT and CDR2 as FQDESV (reference sequence). Trimming took 6 bases from V and 3 from J, leaving 6 bases between them. The CDR3 is made up of 11 amino acids.

V gene TRBV7-9 combines with J gene TRBJ1-3; TRBD1 matches at 7 bases. Germline-derived CDR1 and CDR2 are SEHNR and FQNEAQ (reference sequence). Trimming at V came to 5 bases and at J to 4 bases, leaving 11 bases not matched to a gene. There are 16 residues in the CDR3. CDR3 in amino acids: CASSPWTGGAGNTIYF. CDR3 bases: TGTGCCAGCAGCCCCTGGACAGGAGGAGCGGGAAACACCATATATTTT.

The chain recombines TRBV11-2 with TRBJ2-2, with a possible D match to TRBD2 (6 bases). The V gene's germline CDR1 is SGHAT and CDR2 FQNNGV. With 5 bases removed from V and 2 bases from J, the gap between germline ends came to 12 bases. The CDR3 is 15 amino acids. CDR3 in DNA: TGTGCCAGCAGCGAAGCGGGCCATAACACCGGGGAGCTGTTTTTT. Translation gives CASSEAGHNTGELFF.

The table lists this clone with a count of one. This chain connects TRBV5-6 to TRBJ1-1; 10 bases fit TRBD1. Germline lookup yields CDR1 SGHDT and CDR2 YYEEEE. The CDR3 is made up of 16 amino acids. Trimming removed 4 bases from V and 0 bases from J; junction bases left unmatched: 6. CDR3 amino acids: CASSTGTGAMNTEAFF. CDR3 DNA: TGTGCCAGCAGCACCGGGACAGGGGCAATGAACACTGAAGCTTTCTTT.

This rearrangement joins TRBV5-1 to TRBJ2-7; TRBD1 agrees at 10 bases. CDR1 SGHRS and CDR2 YFSETQ come from the germline V gene. The CDR3 has 17 residues. The J segment lost 2 bases and the V segment lost 0 bases, leaving 8 bases of the junction unmatched. The CDR3 reads CASSLELTGGLTYEQYF. CDR3 DNA sequence: TGCGCCAGCAGCTTGGAGCTGACAGGGGGCCTTACCTACGAGCAGTACTTC. Complete variable domain (other parts from reference TRBV5-1 and TRBJ2-7): KAGVTQTPRYLIKTRGQQVTLSCSPISGHRSVSWYQQTPGQGLQFLFEYFSETQRNKGNFPGRFSGRQFSNSRSEMNVSTLELGDSALYLCASSLELTGGLTYEQYFGPGTRLTVT.

The chain has TRBV29-1 and TRBJ1-2, with D hard to call. Trimming shortened V by 0 bases and J by 0 bases, and 8 bases separated the two germline ends. The CDR3 runs to 14 residues. The germline V gene has CDR1 SQVTM and CDR2 ANQGSEA. CDR3 sequence (DNA): TGCAGCGTTGAAGATCTGGAGGCTAACTATGGCTACACCTTC. Translation gives CSVEDLEANYGYTF.

The CDR3 loop reads CASKWDRLSSYNSPLHF. The CDR3 nucleotides are TGTGCCAGCAAGTGGGACAGGTTGAGCTCCTATAATTCACCCCTCCACTTT. The chain combines TRBV7-2 with TRBJ1-6; 8 nucleotides agree with TRBD1. V shed 7 bases and J 0 bases; nucleotides not matched to a gene: 8. The CDR3 covers 17 residues. CDR1 and CDR2 from the germline V gene are SGHTA and FQGNSA.

The gene calls are TRBV7-2 and TRBJ1-4, with D tentatively TRBD1 (5 bases). V dropped 6 bases and J dropped 2 bases, with 16 bases sitting between them. Germline CDR1 reads SGHTA; CDR2 reads FQGNSA. This CDR3 spans 16 amino acids. In DNA form, the CDR3 reads TGTGCCAGCAGTCCCCTGGGGGGGTCCACTAATGAAAAACTGTTTTTT. Translation: CASSPLGGSTNEKLFF.

The rearrangement uses TRBV10-3 and TRBJ2-2; 7 bases line up with TRBD2. J lost 2 bases, V lost 8 bases, and 5 bases had no gene match. The CDR3 is 14 residues long. Germline V gene data show CDR1 as ENHRY and CDR2 as SYGVKD. Here the CDR3 DNA reads TGTGCCATCGTGGGAGGGATAAACACCGGGGAGCTGTTTTTT. Translated, it gives CAIVGGINTGELFF.

This sequence joins TRBV19 and TRBJ1-1, with a weak D call TRBD1 (6 bases). The V end was cut by 4 bases, the J end by 1 base, with 7 bases between. The CDR3 contains 13 residues. Germline V CDR1 and CDR2: LNHDA, SQIVND (reference sequence). CDR3: CASSTGQNTEAFF. CDR3 coding DNA: TGTGCCAGTAGTACGGGACAGAACACTGAAGCTTTCTTT.

This chain uses TRBV6-5 with TRBJ2-3; 9 bases line up with TRBD2. From germline, CDR1 is MNHEY and CDR2 SVGAGI. V trimming: 7 bases; J trimming: 1 base; junction bases outside the gene matches: 3. This CDR3 spans 14 amino acids. The CDR3 bases are TGTGCCAGCACGCGGGGGGGTGGCACAGATACGCAGTATTTT. It yields the protein CASTRGGGTDTQYF.

The CDR3 DNA follows: TGTGCCAGCAGCCAAGATGCGGGACAGGGGTCTTACGAGCAGTACTTC. Its translation is CASSQDAGQGSYEQYF. V and J are TRBV4-2 and TRBJ2-7; TRBD1 aligns across 10 bases. The CDR3 length is 16 residues. The trim removed 0 bases at V and 4 bases at J, leaving 6 bases unmatched. Germline CDR1 and CDR2: LGHNA and YNFKEQ.

This chain joins TRBV5-4 and TRBJ2-6; 8 positions agree with TRBD2. V shed 4 bases and J 0 bases; nucleotides not matched to a gene: 3. CDR1 is SGHNT, CDR2 YYREEE, per germline (reference sequence). The CDR3 contains 16 residues. The CDR3: CASSREGGSGANVLTF. The CDR3 nucleotides read TGTGCCAGCAGCCGGGAGGGGGGCTCTGGGGCCAACGTCCTGACTTTC. Complete variable domain (other parts from reference TRBV5-4 and TRBJ2-6): ETGVTQSPTHLIKTRGQQVTLRCSSQSGHNTVSWYQQALGQGPQFIFQYYREEENGRGNFPPRFSGLQFPNYSSELNVNALELDDSALYLCASSREGGSGANVLTFGAGSRLTVL.

V and J are TRBV30 and TRBJ2-1, with D tentatively TRBD2 (6 bases). Germline V lookup: CDR1 GTSNPN, CDR2 SVGIG (reference sequence). The CDR3 extends over 11 amino acids. Trimming left V 0 bases short and J 14 bases short, with 11 bases between. The CDR3: CAWSVEWEEFF. For the CDR3, the DNA is TGTGCCTGGAGTGTAGAGTGGGAGGAGTTCTTC.

This clone was observed a handful of times. The chain combines TRBV2 with TRBJ1-5, with D hard to call. CDR3 length: 15 amino acids. Germline values: CDR1 SNHLY, CDR2 FYNNEI. Between the trimmed V and J ends, which lost 7 bases and 0 bases, there was a span of 13 bases. CDR3 DNA: TGTGCCAGCAAAAGTGAGCAGGTTAGCAATCAGCCCCAGCATTTT. The encoded protein is CASKSEQVSNQPQHF.

The CDR3 sequence: CASTQGNRGFTEAFF. CDR3 coding DNA: TGTGCCAGCACCCAGGGGAACAGGGGGTTTACTGAAGCTTTCTTT. V usage is TRBV28 and J usage is TRBJ1-1; 8 nucleotides match TRBD1. The trim removed 7 bases at V and 5 bases at J, leaving 12 bases unmatched. The germline gives CDR1 MDHEN, CDR2 SYDVKM. The CDR3 totals 15 residues.

CDR3 in amino acids: CASAYGGNTGELFF. As DNA, the CDR3 is TGTGCCAGCGCGTACGGGGGAAACACCGGGGAGCTGTTTTTT. The chain combines TRBV19 with TRBJ2-2; D perhaps matches TRBD2 (6 bases). The CDR3 consists of 14 residues. Germline-derived CDR1 and CDR2 are LNHDA and SQIVND (reference sequence). Trimming removed 9 bases from V and 2 bases from J, with 13 bases in between.

This clone was found once. J is TRBJ1-5 and V is TRBV3-1 (or the pseudogene TRBV3-2); no reliable D call. Germline CDR1 reads LGHDT; CDR2 reads YNNKEL (reference sequence). V lost 4 bases to trimming and J lost 6 bases, with 10 bases between them. The CDR3 runs to 13 residues. CDR3 loop: CASSPSRFQPQHF. The CDR3 DNA is TGTGCCAGCAGCCCCTCTCGGTTTCAGCCCCAGCATTTT.

The rearrangement uses TRBV5-5 and TRBJ2-5, with D possibly matching TRBD2 (6 bases). Germline lookup yields CDR1 SGHKS and CDR2 YYEKEE (reference sequence). Trimming removed 4 bases from V and 10 bases from J, with 23 bases in between. This CDR3 comprises 15 residues. The CDR3 protein is CASSELVAALGGQYF. The CDR3 DNA is TGTGCCAGCAGCGAACTTGTAGCGGCCTTAGGTGGCCAGTACTTC.

The chain combines TRBV7-2 with TRBJ2-4; TRBD1 matches at 7 bases. Germline CDR1 SGHTA, CDR2 FQGNSA. V lost 5 bases, J lost 2 bases, and 9 bases stayed unmatched. The CDR3 covers 16 residues. The chain's CDR3 is CASSTRQGRTKNIQYF. The CDR3 DNA is TGTGCCAGCAGCACCCGACAGGGTAGGACCAAAAACATTCAGTACTTC. Supplemented by reference TRBV7-2 and TRBJ2-4, the full variable domain reads GAGVSQSPSNKVTEKGKDVELRCDPISGHTALYWYRQSLGQGLEFLIYFQGNSAPDKSGLPSDRFSAERTGGSVSTLTIQRTQQEDSAVYLCASSTRQGRTKNIQYFGAGTRLSVL.

The gene calls are TRBV11-2 and TRBJ1-2; TRBD1 aligns across 7 bases. Germline V gives CDR1 SGHAT, CDR2 FQNNGV. V gave up 3 bases and J gave up 0 bases; unmatched junction bases: 1. The CDR3 runs 14 residues. The CDR3 loop is CASSFGTANYGYTF. The CDR3 region has the DNA TGTGCCAGCAGCTTCGGGACAGCTAACTATGGCTACACCTTC.

The table lists this clone with a few counts. The rearrangement uses TRBV2 and TRBJ1-3; no reliable D call. The length of the CDR3 is 12 residues. V lost 8 bases, J lost 0 bases, and 5 bases lay in between. Germline V gene lookup returns CDR1 SNHLY and CDR2 FYNNEI. CDR3 DNA sequence: TGTGCCAGCCGCGGCTCTGGAAACACCATATATTTT. Translating gives CASRGSGNTIYF. The full variable domain, rest sourced from reference TRBV2 and TRBJ1-3, is EPEVTQTPSHQVTQMGQEVILRCVPISNHLYFYWYRQILGQKVEFLVSFYNNEISEKSEIFDDQFSVERPDGSNFTLKIRSTKLEDSAMYFCASRGSGNTIYFGEGSWLTVV.

The V call is TRBV6-5, the J call TRBJ2-3, with 10 bases matching TRBD2. The CDR3 sequence is 15 residues long. Germline V gives CDR1 MNHEY, CDR2 SVGAGI. The junction had 2 bases not matched to a gene; V was cut back by 4 bases and J by 1 base. The CDR3 coding sequence is TGTGCCAGCAGTTTCCTAGCGGGGGGCACAGATACGCAGTATTTT. It translates to CASSFLAGGTDTQYF.

V gene TRBV29-1 combines with J gene TRBJ2-1, with 9 positions matching TRBD2. This CDR3 comprises 15 residues. With V trimmed by 7 bases and J by 2 bases, 9 bases remained unmatched. Per germline, CDR1 SQVTM and CDR2 ANQGSEA. CDR3 region: CSGGGGGGTYNEQFF. The DNA for the CDR3 is TGCAGCGGCGGGGGCGGGGGGGGGACCTACAATGAGCAGTTCTTC.

The DNA for the CDR3 is TGCGCCAGCAGCTTGGAGGGGGCCCATAGACAGCCCCAGCATTTT. It codes for CASSLEGAHRQPQHF. The chain employs TRBV5-1 and TRBJ1-5; TRBD1 aligns across 7 bases. The CDR3 runs to 15 residues. V lost 0 bases and J lost 7; bases outside the gene matches: 7. Germline V gene lookup returns CDR1 SGHRS and CDR2 YFSETQ.